This TCR beta chain was recovered during a study of T cell responses to AZD1222 COVID-19 vaccine. TCRdb's copy holds only in-frame clones and misses some; the assay was immunoSEQ multiplex PCR. The sample carries 120,000 to 150,000 clones, almost 90% recorded once. The CDR3 has 15 residues. The germline V gene encodes CDR1 SGHNT and CDR2 YENEEA. V shed 4 bases, J shed 9 bases, and the junction held 8 bases outside the gene matches. Here the sequenced sample was peripheral blood, taken 28 days after the second AZD1222 dose. This receptor was obtained from an adult who received the AZD1222 COVID-19 vaccine. V is TRBV11-3 and J is TRBJ2-2, with 10 bases fitting TRBD2. The CDR3 DNA reads as TGTGCCAGCAGCTCCGCAGCGGGGGGGTTCCGGGAGCTGTTTTTT. Translation gives CASSSAAGGFRELFF.